The sequence of this T cell receptor beta chain was determined in a study of blood T cell repertoires in COVID-19. Clones were sequenced by immunoSEQ multiplex PCR, and TCRdb holds only the in-frame ones, with some missing. The table has 95,000 to 120,000 clones, around nine tenths seen once. Germline lookup yields CDR1 SEHNR and CDR2 FQNEAQ (reference sequence). There are 16 residues in the CDR3. Trimming cost V 0 bases and J 7 bases; bases outside gene matches: 6. This rearrangement joins TRBV7-9 to TRBJ2-7, with 13 bases fitting TRBD2. The source of this sequence is a woman in her 70s who had recovered from COVID-19. Material for sequencing was peripheral blood. The DNA for the CDR3 is TGTGCCAGCAGCTTAGCGAGCGGACTAGCGGGAGTGGAGCAGTACTTC. This gives the protein CASSLASGLAGVEQYF.